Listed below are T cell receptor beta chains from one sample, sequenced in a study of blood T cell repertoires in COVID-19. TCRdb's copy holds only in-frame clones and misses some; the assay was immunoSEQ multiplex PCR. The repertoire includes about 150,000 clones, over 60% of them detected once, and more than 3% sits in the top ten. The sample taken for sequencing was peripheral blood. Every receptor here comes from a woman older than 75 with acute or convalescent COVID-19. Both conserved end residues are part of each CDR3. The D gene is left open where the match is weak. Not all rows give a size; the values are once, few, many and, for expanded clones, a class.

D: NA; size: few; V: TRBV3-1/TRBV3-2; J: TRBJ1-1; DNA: TGTGCCAGCAGCCAGGCAGGGACACTGAACACTGAAGCTTTCTTT; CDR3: CASSQAGTLNTEAFF
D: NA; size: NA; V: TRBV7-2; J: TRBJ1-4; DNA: TGTGCCAGCCAGCGTATACGGAGCCTCGGTGAAAAACTGTTTTTT; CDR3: CASQRIRSLGEKLFF
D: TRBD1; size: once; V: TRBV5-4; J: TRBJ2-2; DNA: TGTGCCAGCAGCTTGGGACAGGGTTTAAAGTCCGGGGAGCTGTTTTTT; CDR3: CASSLGQGLKSGELFF
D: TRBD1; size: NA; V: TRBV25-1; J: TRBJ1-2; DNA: TGTGCCAGCAACACAGGGGGCGACTATGGCTACACCTTC; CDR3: CASNTGGDYGYTF
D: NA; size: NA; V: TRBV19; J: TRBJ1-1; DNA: TGTGCCAGTTTTGGGGCACAGGGTTTCACTGAAGCTTTCTTT; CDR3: CASFGAQGFTEAFF
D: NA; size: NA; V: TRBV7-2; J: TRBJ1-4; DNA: TGTGCCAGCAGCCAGACAATTTCTAATGAAAAACTGTTTTTT; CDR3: CASSQTISNEKLFF
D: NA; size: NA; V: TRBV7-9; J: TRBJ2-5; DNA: TGTGCCAGCAGCTTATCCGGGACCCAGTACTTC; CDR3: CASSLSGTQYF
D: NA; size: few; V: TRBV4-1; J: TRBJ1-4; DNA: TGCGCCAGCAGCCCTTGGGACTGGCTTTCAGAAAAACTGTTTTTT; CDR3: CASSPWDWLSEKLFF
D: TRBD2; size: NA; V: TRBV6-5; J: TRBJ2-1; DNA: TGTGCCAGCTCTAGCGGGAGCTCCTACAATGAGCAGTTCTTC; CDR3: CASSSGSSYNEQFF
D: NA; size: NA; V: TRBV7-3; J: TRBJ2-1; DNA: TGTGCCAGCAGCCCCTGGGGGGTCTCCTACAATGAGCAGTTCTTC; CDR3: CASSPWGVSYNEQFF
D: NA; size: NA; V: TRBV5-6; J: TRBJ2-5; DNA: TGTGCCAGCAGCTCGAAGAGGACGGGGGAGACCCAGTACTTC; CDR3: CASSSKRTGETQYF
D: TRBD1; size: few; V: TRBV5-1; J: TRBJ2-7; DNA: TGCGCCAGCAGCTTAAGTACAGGGGGCTACGAGCAGTACTTC; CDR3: CASSLSTGGYEQYF
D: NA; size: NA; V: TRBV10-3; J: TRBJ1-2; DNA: TGTGCCATCAGTGGAGAGAACTATGGCTACACCTTC; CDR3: CAISGENYGYTF
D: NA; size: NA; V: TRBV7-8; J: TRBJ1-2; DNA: TGTGCCAGCAGCGACCAGAGCCGAGACTTCTATGGCTACACCTTC; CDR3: CASSDQSRDFYGYTF
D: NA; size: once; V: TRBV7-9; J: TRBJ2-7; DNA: TGTGCCAGCAGCCCTAGCTCCTACGAGCAGTACTTC; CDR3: CASSPSSYEQYF
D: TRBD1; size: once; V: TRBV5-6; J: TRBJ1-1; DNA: TGTGCCAGCAGCTCGAGGCAGGGGGCAGGCACTGAAGCTTTCTTT; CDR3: CASSSRQGAGTEAFF
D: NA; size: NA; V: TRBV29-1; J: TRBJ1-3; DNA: TGCAGCGCCAGCGGGCACCTATCTGGAAACACCATATATTTT; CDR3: CSASGHLSGNTIYF
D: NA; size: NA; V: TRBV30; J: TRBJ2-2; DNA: TGTGCCTGGAGTGTGATAGCAGGGGAGCTGTTTTTT; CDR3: CAWSVIAGELFF
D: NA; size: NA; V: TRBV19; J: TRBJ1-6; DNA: TGTGCCAGTACCGGGGGGCTAAATAATTCACCCCTCCACTTT; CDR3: CASTGGLNNSPLHF
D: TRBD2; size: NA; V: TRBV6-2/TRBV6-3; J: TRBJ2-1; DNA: TGTGCCAGCAGCGCTTCAGGACTAGCGGGGGGGCGTGAGCAGTTCTTC; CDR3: CASSASGLAGGREQFF
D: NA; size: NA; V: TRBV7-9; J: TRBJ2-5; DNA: TGTGCCAGCAGCTTAGGAGGCGGAGATCGAGAGACCCAGTACTTC; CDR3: CASSLGGGDRETQYF
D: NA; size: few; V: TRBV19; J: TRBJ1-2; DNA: TGTGCCAGTACGGCAGGGGTCTATGGCTACACCTTC; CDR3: CASTAGVYGYTF
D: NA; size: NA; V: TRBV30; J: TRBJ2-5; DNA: TGTGCCTGGAGTTGGGGGGTAGAGACCCAGTACTTC; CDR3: CAWSWGVETQYF
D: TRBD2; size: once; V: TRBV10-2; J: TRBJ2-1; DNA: TGCGCCAGCATTGTGCGGGAGTCTGACAATGAGCAGTTCTTC; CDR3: CASIVRESDNEQFF
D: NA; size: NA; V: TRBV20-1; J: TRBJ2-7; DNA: TGCAGTGCTAGTATGGCTTCAGACGAGCAGTACTTC; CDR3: CSASMASDEQYF
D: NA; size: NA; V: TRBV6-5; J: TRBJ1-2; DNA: TGTGCCAGCAGTTACTCGCCCCCGACAGAGTTGTATGGCTACACCTTC; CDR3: CASSYSPPTELYGYTF
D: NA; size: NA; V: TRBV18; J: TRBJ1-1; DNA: TGTGCCAGCTCACGGACACAAAACACTGAAGCTTTCTTT; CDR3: CASSRTQNTEAFF
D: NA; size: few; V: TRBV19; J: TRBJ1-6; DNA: TGTGCCAGTAGTATGGAGGCGCCAGGTTCACCCCTCCACTTT; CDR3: CASSMEAPGSPLHF
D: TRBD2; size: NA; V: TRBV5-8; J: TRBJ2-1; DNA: TGTGCCAGCAGCCCCTCCGGCACTAGCGGGGGGGCGGGTGAGCAGTTCTTC; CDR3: CASSPSGTSGGAGEQFF
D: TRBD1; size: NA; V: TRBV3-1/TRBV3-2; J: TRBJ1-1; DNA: TGTGCCAGCAGCCAAAGGGGTTTCGGGACAGCCGACACTGAAGCTTTCTTT; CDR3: CASSQRGFGTADTEAFF
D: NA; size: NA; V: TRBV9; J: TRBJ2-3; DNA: TGTGCCAGCAGCGTAGTGGCTAGCGAGTACACAGATACGCAGTATTTT; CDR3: CASSVVASEYTDTQYF
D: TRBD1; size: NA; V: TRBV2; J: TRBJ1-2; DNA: TGTGCCAGCAGAGGGACAGTGCGTTCTGGCTACACCTTC; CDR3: CASRGTVRSGYTF
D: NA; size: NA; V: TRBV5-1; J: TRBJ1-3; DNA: TGCGCCAGCAGCCCCCAGGGGCCGGGAAACACCATATATTTT; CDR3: CASSPQGPGNTIYF
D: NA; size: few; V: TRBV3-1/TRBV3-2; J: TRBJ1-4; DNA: TGTGCCAGCAGCCAAGTGTGGGACAACAAAAAACTGTTTTTT; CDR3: CASSQVWDNKKLFF
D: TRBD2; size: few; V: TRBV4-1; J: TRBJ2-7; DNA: TGCGCCAGCAGCCAAGCCGATAGCGGGGCCTACGAGCAGTACTTC; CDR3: CASSQADSGAYEQYF
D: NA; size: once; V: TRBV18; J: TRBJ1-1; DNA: TGTGTCAGCTCACCGTATGGTGCAGAACTGAACACTGAAGCTTTCTTT; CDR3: CVSSPYGAELNTEAFF
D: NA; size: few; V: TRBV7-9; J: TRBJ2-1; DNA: TGTGCCAGCAGCTTAGCGATTGAGAACAATGAGCAGTTCTTC; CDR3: CASSLAIENNEQFF